This T cell receptor beta chain was recorded in a study of tumor-infiltrating lymphocytes in glioblastoma multiforme. This clonotype was seen more than once but under ten times. The V gene end was trimmed by 5 bases and the J gene end by 2 bases; junction bases not matched to a gene: 6. Per the germline V gene, CDR1 is MNHEY and CDR2 is SMNVEV (reference sequence). The length of the CDR3 is 14 residues. Multiple V-beta primers and a C-beta primer amplified TCRB from RNA. TCRdb used MiXCR to reprocess the multiplex PCR reads, holding one entry per CDR3 protein. The table includes about 8,400 distinct CDR3 sequences, 65% to 80% detected once.

The source of this sequence is a male donor with glioblastoma. The chain joins TRBV27 to TRBJ2-7; the match to TRBD1 covers 7 bases. The material sequenced was brain tumor tissue. The CDR3 bases are TGTGCCAGCAGTCCCGGGACAGCTACCTACGAGCAGTACTTC. Protein sequence: CASSPGTATYEQYF.